In its sample, the clone carrying this T cell receptor beta chain was seen a few times. Extracted RNA was reverse transcribed into cDNA, the sequencing template. Here immunoSEQ multiplex PCR was the method, and the copy in TCRdb shows in-frame clones only, minus some. Among about 94,000 clones listed, about three quarters were seen once. The CDR3 runs to 14 residues. The V end was cut by 11 bases, the J end by 5 bases, with 19 bases between. Germline lookup yields CDR1 ENHRY and CDR2 SYGVKD. Indicated treatment: oral pan-JAK inhibitor, 5-10 mg twice daily. These data are taken from a study of CD8+ T cells in alopecia areata. Study information: Treated individuals took tofacitinib by mouth, 5 to 10 mg twice daily.

Material: CD8+ T cells sorted from blood, obtained at approximately week 42, from a patient treated with tofacitinib. This sequence was found in a human donor with alopecia areata. This chain connects TRBV10-3 to TRBJ2-1, with a possible D match to TRBD2 (6 bases). The CDR3 DNA reads as TGTGCCGTTGGAGGGCAGGGTTTGGACAATGAGCAGTTCTTC. Its protein is CAVGGQGLDNEQFF.